The present TCR beta chain was sequenced within a study of shared clonotypes between healthy human individuals. At the level of the study: Sampling drew on donors who were two women and a few men aged 18 to 49.

General study results and limits: Sharing across several donors was seen in approximately 5.2% of naive CD4 clonotypes.

Germline V gene data show CDR1 as LNHDA and CDR2 as SQIVND (reference sequence). Trimming at V came to 3 bases and at J to 0 bases, leaving 5 bases not matched to a gene. The CDR3 has 16 amino acids. Notes on this clone: Its cognate antigen is unknown.

Data came from immunoSEQ multiplex PCR; TCRdb stores just in-frame clones and leaves some out. The data hold about 2,100,000 clones, with roughly 91% observed a single time. Naive CD8 cells comprised CD45RO-negative, CCR7-positively selected cells, excluding terminally differentiated effector memory CD45RA+ cells. The rearrangement uses TRBV19 and TRBJ2-3; 8 bases match TRBD2. Sequenced input: naive CD8+ T cells from PBMCs. This TCR was recovered from a young man in good health. Some clones in this sample may be carry-over from other donors' samples. In DNA, the CDR3 is TGTGCCAGTAGTATTGGTTTAGCGGGAAGCACAGATACGCAGTATTTT. Its translation: CASSIGLAGSTDTQYF.